This T cell receptor (beta chain) comes out of a study of cytomegalovirus exposure and HLA in healthy donors. Researchers ran the PCR with 60 Vbeta and 13 Jbeta primers. The protocol was immunoSEQ multiplex PCR, while the TCRdb copy is restricted to in-frame clones and leaves out a portion. This table has around 92,000 clones, about 76% appearing once. Looked up from germline, CDR1 is MGHDK and CDR2 is SYGVNS. CDR3 size: 17 residues. J was trimmed by 9 bases and V by 7 bases; bases with no gene match: 15. This clone was counted only a few times. Sequences were obtained from PBMCs. The sequence came from a human donor in good health. The chain employs TRBV25-1 and TRBJ2-1, with 13 nucleotides matching TRBD2. This CDR3 is CASTQGAGTSGTSEQFF. CDR3 sequence (DNA): TGTGCCAGCACCCAAGGAGCCGGGACTAGCGGGACATCTGAGCAGTTCTTC. Full variable domain (remainder filled in from reference TRBV25-1 and TRBJ2-1): EADIYQTPRYLVIGTGKKITLECSQTMGHDKMYWYQQDPGMELHLIHYSYGVNSTEKGDLSSESTVSRIRTEHFPLTLESARPSHTSQYLCASTQGAGTSGTSEQFFGPGTRLTVL.